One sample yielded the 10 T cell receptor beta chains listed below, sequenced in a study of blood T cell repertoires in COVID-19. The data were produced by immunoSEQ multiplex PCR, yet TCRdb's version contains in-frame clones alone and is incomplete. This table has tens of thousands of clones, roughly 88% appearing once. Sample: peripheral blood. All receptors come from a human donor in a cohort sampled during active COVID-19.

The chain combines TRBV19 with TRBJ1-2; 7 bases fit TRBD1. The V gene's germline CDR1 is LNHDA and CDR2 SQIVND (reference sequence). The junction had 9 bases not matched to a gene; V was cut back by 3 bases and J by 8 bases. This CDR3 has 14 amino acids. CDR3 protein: CASSIGWTGPGYTF. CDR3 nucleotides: TGTGCCAGTAGTATCGGATGGACAGGCCCCGGCTACACCTTC.

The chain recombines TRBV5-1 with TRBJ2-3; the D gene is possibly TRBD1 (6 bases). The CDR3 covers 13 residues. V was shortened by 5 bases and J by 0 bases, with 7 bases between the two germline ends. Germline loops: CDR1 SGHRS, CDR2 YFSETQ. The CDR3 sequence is CASRTGSTDTQYF. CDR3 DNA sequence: TGCGCCAGCAGGACAGGTAGCACAGATACGCAGTATTTT.

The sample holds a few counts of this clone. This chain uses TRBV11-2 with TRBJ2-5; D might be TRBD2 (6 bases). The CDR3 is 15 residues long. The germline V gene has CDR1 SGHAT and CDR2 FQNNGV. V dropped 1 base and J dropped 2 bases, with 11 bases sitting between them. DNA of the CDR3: TGTGCCAGCAGCTTAGGGCTAGCGTCTCAAGAGACCCAGTACTTC. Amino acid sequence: CASSLGLASQETQYF.

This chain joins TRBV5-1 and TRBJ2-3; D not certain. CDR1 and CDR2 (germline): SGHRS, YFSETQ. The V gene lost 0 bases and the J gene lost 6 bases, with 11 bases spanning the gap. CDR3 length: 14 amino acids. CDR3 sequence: CASSLEVSRDTQYF. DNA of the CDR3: TGCGCCAGCAGCTTGGAAGTTTCGCGGGATACGCAGTATTTT.

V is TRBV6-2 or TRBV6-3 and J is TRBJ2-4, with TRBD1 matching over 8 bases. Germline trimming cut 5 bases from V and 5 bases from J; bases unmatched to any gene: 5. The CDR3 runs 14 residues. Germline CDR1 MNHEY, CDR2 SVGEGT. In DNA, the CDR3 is TGTGCCAGCAGTGGGGGGACAGGCCAAAACATTCAGTACTTC. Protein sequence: CASSGGTGQNIQYF.

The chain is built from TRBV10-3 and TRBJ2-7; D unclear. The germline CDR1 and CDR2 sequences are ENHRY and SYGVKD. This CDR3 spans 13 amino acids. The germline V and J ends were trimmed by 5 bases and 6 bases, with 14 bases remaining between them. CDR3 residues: CAISRGLQSEQYF. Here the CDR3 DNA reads TGTGCCATCAGTCGAGGCCTTCAAAGCGAGCAGTACTTC.

Here the CDR3 reads CASSLTGSGNQPQHF. The CDR3 DNA follows: TGTGCCAGCAGTCTGACAGGGTCGGGCAATCAGCCCCAGCATTTT. The chain has TRBV2 and TRBJ1-5, with 7 positions matching TRBD1. This CDR3 spans 15 amino acids. CDR1 and CDR2 from the germline V gene are SNHLY and FYNNEI. J was trimmed by 2 bases and V by 5 bases; bases with no gene match: 6.

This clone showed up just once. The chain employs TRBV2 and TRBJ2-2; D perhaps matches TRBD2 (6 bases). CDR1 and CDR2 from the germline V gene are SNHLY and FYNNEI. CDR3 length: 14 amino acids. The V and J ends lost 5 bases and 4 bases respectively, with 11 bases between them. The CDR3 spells CASSPTRVTGELFF. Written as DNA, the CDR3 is TGTGCCAGCAGTCCGACTAGAGTCACCGGGGAGCTGTTTTTT.

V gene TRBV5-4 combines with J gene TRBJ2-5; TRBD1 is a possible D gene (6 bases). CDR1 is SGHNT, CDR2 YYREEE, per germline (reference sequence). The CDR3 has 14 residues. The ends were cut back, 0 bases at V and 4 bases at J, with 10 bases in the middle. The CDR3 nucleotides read TGTGCCAGCAGCTTGGAACACAGGGCAGAGACCCAGTACTTC. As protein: CASSLEHRAETQYF.

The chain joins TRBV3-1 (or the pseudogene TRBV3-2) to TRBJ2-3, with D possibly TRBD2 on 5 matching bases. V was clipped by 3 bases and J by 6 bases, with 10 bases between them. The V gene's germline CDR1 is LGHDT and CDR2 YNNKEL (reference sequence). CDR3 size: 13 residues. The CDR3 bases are TGTGCCAGCAGCCACCTACTAGGTGATACGCAGTATTTT. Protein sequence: CASSHLLGDTQYF.